This T cell receptor beta chain was captured by sequencing in a study of T cell repertoires in cytomegalovirus infection (dated by TCRdb to about 2019). General notes on the study: Peptide stimulations targeted recently identified HLA-C-restricted CMV epitopes, whose presentation resists viral immunomodulation, together with well-studied HLA-B-restricted epitopes. Donor HLA type was relevant to the analysis, because carriage of CMV infection together with the matching HLA type was indicated by public TCR beta signatures. The investigation overall reported the following: In both this cohort and an independent roughly 330-donor cohort, the cumulative frequency of public TCR beta family members distinguished carriers of CMV infection plus the relevant HLA type. The ex vivo response was dominated by HLA-C-restricted CMV-specific TCR beta clonotypes, which also provided the single most frequent clonotype in two of eight donors.

The treatment or condition label on this specimen signifies: in vitro stimulation with specific CMV peptide epitopes to enrich CMV-specific T cells. Notes on this clonotype: Its target antigen remains unknown. No per-base quality is available; no much larger clone lies one base away.

CDR1 is given as LNHNV and CDR2 as YYDKDF, both from the germline V gene (reference sequence). Its CDR3 holds 13 amino acids, cysteine through phenylalanine. Of the read, only the CDR3 DNA is kept; its 39 bases are in frame from base 1. A distance of 8 bases separates the germline ends of V and J, which lose 5 bases and 1 base respectively. The listed sequencing device is Illumina HiSeq 1500. The public reads were reprocessed in TCRdb via fastp at Q25 and MiXCR, keeping in-frame beta chains. Every distinct CDR3 protein forms one entry, paired with its most common genes and DNA. The sample contains 700,000 to 850,000 distinct CDR3 sequences, approximately 32% of them found a single time. Approximately 13% of the sample is in the top ten clones.

Specimen: cultured CD8+ T cells from PBMCs, collected from culture after CMV antigen stimulation. The V and J segments used are TRBV15 and TRBJ1-1, with the D segment identity uncertain. The clonotype was recovered from a human donor in good health (CMV status not recorded). Some clones in this sample may be carry-over from other donors' samples. The bases read TGTGCCACCAGCGTTTCGGGGAACACTGAAGCTTTCTTT. Translated, it reads CATSVSGNTEAFF.